This is a list of T cell receptor beta chains from one sample in a study of cytomegalovirus exposure and HLA in healthy donors. This table comes from immunoSEQ multiplex PCR, and its TCRdb copy is limited to in-frame clones, with some not included. The sample includes under 150,000 clones, 82% of them seen just once. Sequencing input: PBMCs. Receptors were obtained from a male donor in good health and CMV-seronegative. Each CDR3 is given with its conserved first and last residue. Fields, in order: D gene, V gene, J gene, clone size, CDR3 protein, CDR3 DNA. A D gene is named only where the DNA matches it firmly. For some rows the clone size is stated as once, few or many, or as a class when expanded; others skip it.

TRBD1	TRBV4-3	TRBJ1-6	NA	CASSQEGLLSFGTGKSPLHF	TGCGCCAGCAGCCAAGAAGGACTTTTAAGTTTCGGGACAGGAAAATCACCCCTCCACTTT
TRBD1	TRBV9	TRBJ1-2	few	CASTLTGGDGYTF	TGTGCCAGCACCCTGACAGGGGGCGATGGCTACACCTTC
TRBD2	TRBV2	TRBJ2-5	NA	CASRGLAGGPQETQYF	TGTGCCAGCAGGGGACTAGCGGGAGGTCCTCAAGAGACCCAGTACTTC
TRBD1	TRBV5-4	TRBJ1-2	NA	CASSPGTGGIRGYTF	TGTGCCAGCAGTCCCGGGACAGGGGGTATCCGCGGCTACACCTTC
NA	TRBV27	TRBJ2-7	NA	CASSFSSGDKYYEQYF	TGTGCCAGCAGTTTCAGCTCTGGGGACAAGTACTACGAGCAGTACTTC
TRBD1	TRBV11-2	TRBJ2-7	NA	CASSLDPGTGGALEQYF	TGTGCCAGCAGCTTAGATCCGGGGACAGGGGGTGCCCTCGAGCAGTACTTC
TRBD1	TRBV15	TRBJ2-7	NA	CATSREGTVVYEQYF	TGTGCCACCAGCAGAGAAGGGACAGTTGTCTACGAGCAGTACTTC
TRBD1	TRBV6-6	TRBJ1-6	NA	CASSDRGNSPLHF	TGTGCCAGCAGTGACAGGGGCAATTCACCCCTCCACTTT
NA	TRBV5-4	TRBJ1-1	few	CASSAAAASEAFF	TGTGCCAGCAGCGCGGCAGCGGCGTCTGAAGCTTTCTTT
NA	TRBV11-2	TRBJ2-5	NA	CASSQGRQQYF	TGTGCCAGCTCCCAGGGTAGGCAGCAGTACTTC
TRBD1	TRBV28	TRBJ1-2	NA	CASSAPGQGDGYTF	TGTGCCAGCAGTGCACCGGGACAGGGGGATGGCTACACCTTC
NA	TRBV6-1	TRBJ2-7	NA	CASTPTHSYEQYF	TGTGCCAGCACCCCTACCCATTCCTACGAGCAGTACTTC
TRBD2	TRBV4-3	TRBJ2-4	NA	CASSQSASGIPNIQYF	TGCGCCAGCAGCCAATCGGCTAGCGGGATCCCGAACATTCAGTACTTC
TRBD1	TRBV19	TRBJ2-7	NA	CATTGQGAHEQYF	TGTGCCACCACTGGACAGGGGGCCCACGAGCAGTACTTC
NA	TRBV9	TRBJ1-4	NA	CASSVAQGTNEKLFF	TGTGCCAGCAGCGTAGCGCAGGGAACTAATGAAAAACTGTTTTTT
NA	TRBV5-1	TRBJ2-7	NA	CASRTDSYEQYF	TGCGCCAGCAGAACGGACAGCTACGAGCAGTACTTC
NA	TRBV21-1	TRBJ1-5	NA	CASSETGGNQPQHF	TGTGCCAGCAGCGAGACAGGGGGCAATCAGCCCCAGCATTTT
TRBD2	TRBV4-3	TRBJ2-2	few	CASSQAPSGSSGELFF	TGCGCCAGCAGCCAAGCACCTAGCGGGAGTTCCGGGGAGCTGTTTTTT
TRBD2	TRBV5-6	TRBJ2-2	NA	CASTPVDSGDTGELFF	TGTGCCAGCACCCCGGTGGATAGCGGGGACACCGGGGAGCTGTTTTTT
TRBD1	TRBV28	TRBJ1-5	NA	CASRDRGNQPQHF	TGTGCCAGCAGAGACAGGGGCAATCAGCCCCAGCATTTT
NA	TRBV13	TRBJ2-7	NA	CASSLLGTMYEQYF	TGTGCCAGCAGCTTACTTGGGACAATGTACGAGCAGTACTTC
TRBD2	TRBV18	TRBJ2-1	NA	CASSPASGPYNEQFF	TGTGCCAGCTCACCAGCTAGCGGGCCTTACAATGAGCAGTTCTTC
TRBD1	TRBV6-6	TRBJ1-6	NA	CASSNPGTGAIKPLHF	TGTGCCAGCAGTAATCCCGGGACAGGGGCGATTAAACCCCTCCACTTT
TRBD1	TRBV6-1	TRBJ2-1	NA	CASSEAESGGNEQFF	TGTGCCAGCAGTGAAGCGGAGTCAGGGGGCAATGAGCAGTTCTTC
TRBD2	TRBV4-1	TRBJ2-1	NA	CASSPRWGGGPLSEQFF	TGCGCCAGCAGCCCGCGGTGGGGGGGAGGTCCTCTTTCTGAGCAGTTCTTC
NA	TRBV28	TRBJ1-1	NA	CASTPPGSNTEAFF	TGTGCCAGCACCCCCCCGGGATCGAACACTGAAGCTTTCTTT
NA	TRBV29-1	TRBJ2-5	NA	CSVFLEGQYF	TGCAGCGTTTTCCTAGAGGGCCAGTACTTC
TRBD2	TRBV2	TRBJ2-1	NA	CASRTSGIYEQFF	TGTGCCAGCAGGACTAGCGGGATTTATGAGCAGTTCTTC
NA	TRBV30	TRBJ1-2	NA	CACVGHIYGYTF	TGTGCCTGCGTCGGACACATCTATGGCTACACCTTC
TRBD1	TRBV5-5	TRBJ2-2	NA	CASSWGQGAGELFF	TGTGCCAGCAGCTGGGGACAGGGGGCCGGGGAGCTGTTTTTT